A selection of T cell receptor beta chains follows, all from one sample in a study of T cells in Graves' hyperthyroidism and ophthalmopathy. TCRdb re-derived calls from the multiplex PCR reads in MiXCR, one entry per CDR3 protein. Of about 840,000 distinct CDR3 sequences in the sample, roughly 40% were seen once. Material for sequencing was blood. The receptors derive from a man in his late teens or twenties with Graves' hyperthyroidism. Each CDR3 is given with its conserved first and last residue. D genes are given only for firm matches. Not all rows give a size; the values are once, few, many and, for expanded clones, a class.

J gene | clone size | V gene | D gene | CDR3 DNA | CDR3 protein
TRBJ1-3 | many | TRBV10-3 | - | TGTGCCATCGGGGGATCGCCCAGCTCTGGAAACACCATATATTTT | CAIGGSPSSGNTIYF
TRBJ1-2 | many | TRBV12-3/TRBV12-4 | TRBD1 | TGTGCCAGCAGTGCACAGGGGCCGATCTATGGCTACACCTTC | CASSAQGPIYGYTF
TRBJ2-5 | many | TRBV29-1 | - | TGCAGCGCCCAAGACAGCCAAGAGACCCAGTACTTC | CSAQDSQETQYF
TRBJ1-1 | many | TRBV11-2 | - | TGTGCCAGCAGCTTAGAAGTTCAGGGCGTGAACACTGAAGCTTTCTTT | CASSLEVQGVNTEAFF
TRBJ1-1 | - | TRBV12-3/TRBV12-4 | - | TGTGCCAGCAGCGCGACCGGGGAGTATTACCCTGAAGCTTTCTTT | CASSATGEYYPEAFF
TRBJ2-2 | - | TRBV2 | TRBD1 | TGTGCCAGCAGTGAATCGGGGGACAGGGAGGGGTCCGGGGAGCTGTTTTTT | CASSESGDREGSGELFF
TRBJ1-2 | many | TRBV2 | TRBD1 | TGTGCCAGCAGTGACAGGGGGGCGGGCTATGGCTACACCTTC | CASSDRGAGYGYTF
TRBJ2-5 | few | TRBV19 | TRBD2 | TGTGCCAGTAGGACGGCGGGGGGCGGGGAGACCCAGTACTTC | CASRTAGGGETQYF
TRBJ2-7 | many | TRBV2 | - | TGTGCCAGCAGTGAAGAACAGGAATACGAGCAGTACTTC | CASSEEQEYEQYF
TRBJ1-1 | - | TRBV25-1 | - | TGTGCCAGCAGTGAATTTTACGGTGAGGCCGAAGCTTTCTTT | CASSEFYGEAEAFF
TRBJ2-7 | few | TRBV9 | - | TGTGCCAGCAGCGTAGGAGGGAGCGGATACTACGAGCAGTACTTC | CASSVGGSGYYEQYF
TRBJ2-7 | - | TRBV20-1 | - | TGCAGTGCTGGGGGGGGGCCGTTCGAGCAGTACTTC | CSAGGGPFEQYF
TRBJ2-2 | - | TRBV5-1 | - | TGCGCCAGCAGCGGGCAGGGAGGAGGCAACGGGGAGCTGTTTTTT | CASSGQGGGNGELFF
TRBJ1-5 | many | TRBV2 | TRBD1 | TGTGCCAGCAGTGTGTGGACAGGAGATCAGCCCCAGCATTTT | CASSVWTGDQPQHF
TRBJ1-1 | - | TRBV7-9 | - | TGTGCCAGCAGCCAAGGTCGGACAGAGAACACTGAAGCTTTCTTT | CASSQGRTENTEAFF
TRBJ2-7 | many | TRBV2 | - | TGTGCCAGCAGTGAAGCGTCAGCCTACGAGCAGTACTTC | CASSEASAYEQYF
TRBJ1-5 | - | TRBV13 | - | TGTGCCAGCAGCACCAGCCCAGGGAGTCGTCAGCCCCAGCATTTT | CASSTSPGSRQPQHF
TRBJ2-5 | - | TRBV7-2 | - | TGTGCCAGCAGCCCCCTCCCGGGGGTAGGGGAGACCCAGTACTTC | CASSPLPGVGETQYF
TRBJ1-5 | - | TRBV15 | - | TGTGCCTGGAGTGTTTACAGCAATCAGCCCCAGCATTTT | CAWSVYSNQPQHF
TRBJ1-5 | few | TRBV5-8 | TRBD1 | TGTGCCAGCAGCTTACCGGACAGGGGTAGCAATCAGCCCCAGCATTTT | CASSLPDRGSNQPQHF
TRBJ1-2 | - | TRBV2 | - | TGTGCCAGCAGTTTATCGGCAGGGAGGGTGGGTTATGGCTACACCTTC | CASSLSAGRVGYGYTF
TRBJ2-5 | - | TRBV7-2 | TRBD2 | TGTGCCAGCAGCTTAGTTTCTAGCGGCACCTACGAGACCCAGTACTTC | CASSLVSSGTYETQYF
TRBJ2-5 | many | TRBV29-1 | - | TGCAGCGTTGAAGATCGGGGGGCGGGCGAGACCCAGTACTTC | CSVEDRGAGETQYF
TRBJ2-2 | few | TRBV7-3 | TRBD2 | TGTGCCAGCAGCAGTGGACTAGCGGCGAACACCGGGGAGCTGTTTTTT | CASSSGLAANTGELFF
TRBJ1-3 | few | TRBV6-5 | - | TGTGCCAGCAGTTATGACAGTGGCAGCTCTGGAAACACCATATATTTT | CASSYDSGSSGNTIYF
TRBJ2-7 | - | TRBV7-9 | TRBD2 | TGCGCCAGCAGCCAGGGACTAGCGGGGCTTAGCTCCTACGAGCAGTACTTC | CASSQGLAGLSSYEQYF
TRBJ1-1 | many | TRBV29-1 | TRBD1 | TGCAGCGTCGGCCTCCCTACAGGGGTAAGGGTTGAAGCTTTCTTT | CSVGLPTGVRVEAFF